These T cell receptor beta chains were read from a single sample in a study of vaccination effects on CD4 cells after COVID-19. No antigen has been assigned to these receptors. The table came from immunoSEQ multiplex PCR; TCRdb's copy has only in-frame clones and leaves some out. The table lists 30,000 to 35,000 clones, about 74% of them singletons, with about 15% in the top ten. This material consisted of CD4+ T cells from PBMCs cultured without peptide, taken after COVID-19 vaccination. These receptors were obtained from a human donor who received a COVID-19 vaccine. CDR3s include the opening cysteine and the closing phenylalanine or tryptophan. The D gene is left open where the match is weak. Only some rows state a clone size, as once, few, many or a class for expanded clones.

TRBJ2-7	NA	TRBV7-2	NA	CASSSGQHSYEQYF	TGTGCCAGCAGCTCTGGACAGCACTCCTACGAGCAGTACTTC
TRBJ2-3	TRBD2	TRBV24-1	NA	CATSDFLRSGGRDTQYF	TGTGCCACCAGTGATTTCCTCCGGTCGGGAGGGAGAGATACGCAGTATTTT
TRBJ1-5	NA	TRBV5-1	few	CASSLGGYYQPQHF	TGCGCCAGCAGCTTAGGGGGGTATTATCAGCCCCAGCATTTT
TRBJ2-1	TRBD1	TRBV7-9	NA	CASSFGTGVFTSYNEQFF	TGTGCCAGCAGCTTCGGGACAGGGGTCTTTACCTCCTACAATGAGCAGTTCTTC
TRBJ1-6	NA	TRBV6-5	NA	CASRGLTGNKSPLHF	TGTGCCAGCAGGGGACTAACAGGGAACAAGTCACCCCTCCACTTT
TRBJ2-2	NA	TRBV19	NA	CASSIGNTGELFF	TGTGCCAGTAGTATCGGGAACACCGGGGAGCTGTTTTTT
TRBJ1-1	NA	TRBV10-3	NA	CAISEWQTGNTEAFF	TGTGCCATCAGTGAGTGGCAGACGGGAAACACTGAAGCTTTCTTT
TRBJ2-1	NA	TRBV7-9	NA	CASSLIRRNEQFF	TGTGCCAGCAGTTTAATACGAAGAAATGAGCAGTTCTTC
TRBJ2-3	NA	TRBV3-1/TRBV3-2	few	CASSRRSTDTQYF	TGTGCCAGCAGCCGCCGCAGCACAGATACGCAGTATTTT
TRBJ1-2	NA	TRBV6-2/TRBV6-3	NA	CASSLRLGRDYGYTF	TGTGCCAGCAGCCTCCGCCTAGGACGGGACTATGGCTACACCTTC
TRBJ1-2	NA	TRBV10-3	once	CAISERGRNYGYTF	TGTGCCATCAGTGAGAGGGGGAGAAACTATGGCTACACCTTC
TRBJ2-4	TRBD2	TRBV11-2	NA	CASSLVGRGEAKNIQYF	TGTGCCAGCAGCTTAGTTGGCCGGGGGGAGGCCAAAAACATTCAGTACTTC
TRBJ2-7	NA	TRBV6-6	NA	CASSRDGGSSYEQYF	TGTGCCAGCAGTCGGGACGGCGGTAGCTCCTACGAGCAGTACTTC
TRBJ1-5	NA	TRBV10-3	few	CAISDGRDQPQHF	TGTGCCATCAGTGACGGACGGGATCAGCCCCAGCATTTT
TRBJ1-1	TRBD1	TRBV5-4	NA	CASSRKGQPRTEAFF	TGTGCCAGCAGCAGGAAGGGACAGCCTAGGACTGAAGCTTTCTTT
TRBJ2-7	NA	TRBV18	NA	CASSPSARGPSGEQYF	TGTGCCAGCTCACCCTCGGCTAGGGGTCCCAGCGGCGAGCAGTACTTC
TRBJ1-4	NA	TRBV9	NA	CASSRDTNEKLFF	TGTGCCAGCAGCCGGGACACCAATGAAAAACTGTTTTTT
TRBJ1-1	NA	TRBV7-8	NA	CASSLFTEAFF	TGTGCCAGCAGCTTATTCACTGAAGCTTTCTTT
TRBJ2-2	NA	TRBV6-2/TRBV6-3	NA	CASSYGRLNGELFF	TGTGCCAGCAGTTACGGGCGGCTCAACGGGGAGCTGTTTTTT
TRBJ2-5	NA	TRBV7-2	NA	CASSLARGLRETQYF	TGTGCCAGCAGCTTAGCGAGGGGCTTGCGGGAGACCCAGTACTTC
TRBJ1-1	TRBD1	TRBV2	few	CASSRDRGTEAFF	TGTGCCAGCAGCCGGGACAGGGGGACTGAAGCTTTCTTT
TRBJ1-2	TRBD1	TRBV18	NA	CASSPRGTDYGYTF	TGTGCCAGCTCACCAAGAGGGACAGACTATGGCTACACCTTC
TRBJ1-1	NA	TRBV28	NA	CASSLGDRKLKVAFF	TGTGCCAGCAGTTTAGGAGACAGGAAGTTGAAAGTAGCTTTCTTT
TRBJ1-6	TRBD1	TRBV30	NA	CAWTDLRGRGSPLHF	TGTGCCTGGACCGACTTGAGGGGGCGGGGGTCACCCCTCCACTTT
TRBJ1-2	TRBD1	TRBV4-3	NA	CASSQERTGGLGGYTF	TGCGCCAGCAGCCAAGAAAGGACAGGGGGCCTGGGGGGCTACACCTTC
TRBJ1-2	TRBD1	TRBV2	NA	CASNPTGTYGYTF	TGTGCCAGCAACCCGACAGGGACCTATGGCTACACCTTC
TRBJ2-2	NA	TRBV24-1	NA	CATSVTGTNTGELFF	TGTGCCACCAGTGTAACGGGGACGAACACCGGGGAGCTGTTTTTT
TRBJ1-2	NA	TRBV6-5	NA	CASRPTLNYGYTF	TGTGCCAGCAGGCCGACTTTAAACTATGGCTACACCTTC
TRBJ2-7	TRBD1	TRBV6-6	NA	CASSRSGTGNYEQYF	TGTGCCAGCAGCCGTTCCGGGACAGGGAACTACGAGCAGTACTTC
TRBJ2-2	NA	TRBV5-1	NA	CASSLSIDRTLNTGELFF	TGCGCCAGCAGCTTGTCTATCGACCGGACCCTCAACACCGGGGAGCTGTTTTTT
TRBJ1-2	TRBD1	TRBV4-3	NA	CASSQDHRTGNYGYTF	TGCGCCAGCAGCCAAGATCATCGGACAGGGAACTATGGCTACACCTTC
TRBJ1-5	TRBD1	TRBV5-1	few	CASSAGQGPNQPQHF	TGCGCCAGCAGCGCCGGACAGGGCCCAAATCAGCCCCAGCATTTT
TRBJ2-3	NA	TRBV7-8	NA	CASSLDRNTQYF	TGTGCCAGCAGCCTCGACCGGAATACGCAGTATTTT
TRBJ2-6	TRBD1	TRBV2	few	CASSGGTGRSGANVLTF	TGTGCCAGCAGTGGGGGGACAGGCCGCTCTGGGGCCAACGTCCTGACTTTC
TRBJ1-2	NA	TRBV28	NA	CASSLPISYGYTF	TGTGCCAGCAGTTTGCCCATAAGCTATGGCTACACCTTC
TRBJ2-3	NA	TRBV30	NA	CAWDGGSTDTQYF	TGTGCCTGGGACGGGGGTAGCACAGATACGCAGTATTTT
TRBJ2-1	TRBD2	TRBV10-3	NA	CATWTSGYNEQFF	TGTGCCACATGGACTAGCGGATACAATGAGCAGTTCTTC
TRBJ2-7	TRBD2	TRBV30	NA	CAWGLAVYEQYF	TGTGCCTGGGGACTAGCGGTCTACGAGCAGTACTTC
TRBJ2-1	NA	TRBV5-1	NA	CASSGRGYNNNEQFF	TGCGCCAGCAGCGGCAGGGGATATAATAACAATGAGCAGTTCTTC
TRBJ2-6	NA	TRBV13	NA	CASSSLGAPGGANVLTF	TGTGCCAGCAGCTCCCTGGGGGCCCCGGGTGGGGCCAACGTCCTGACTTTC
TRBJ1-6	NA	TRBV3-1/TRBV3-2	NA	CASSQDVGHRSPLHF	TGTGCCAGCAGCCAAGATGTCGGGCATCGTTCACCCCTCCACTTT
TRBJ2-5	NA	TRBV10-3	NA	CAISESVKETQYF	TGTGCCATCAGTGAGTCGGTTAAAGAGACCCAGTACTTC
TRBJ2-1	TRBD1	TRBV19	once	CASSPRTGASYNEQFF	TGTGCCAGTAGTCCTCGGACAGGGGCCTCCTACAATGAGCAGTTCTTC